Each of the 10 T cell receptor beta chains below was sequenced from the same sample in a study of identical twins. TCRdb itself ran the 5' RACE reads through MiXCR, one entry per CDR3 protein. The sample holds roughly 700,000 distinct CDR3 sequences, around 8.3% seen once. This sample was also put to use in a study of yellow fever vaccine responses in identical twins.

Sequences were obtained from PBMCs. Receptors were obtained from a woman aged 18-30 years in good health.

This chain connects TRBV7-9 to TRBJ2-5; 9 positions match TRBD2. The CDR3 length is 13 residues. Germline lookup yields CDR1 SEHNR and CDR2 FQNEAQ (reference sequence). The V segment lost 7 bases and the J segment 4 bases; nucleotides outside the gene matches: 4. This CDR3 reads CASTHSGGETQYF. The CDR3 DNA sequence: TGTGCCAGCACCCATAGCGGGGGAGAGACCCAGTACTTC.

J is TRBJ2-1 and V is TRBV11-2; the D gene is possibly TRBD2 (6 bases). The length of the CDR3 is 16 residues. The germline V gene encodes CDR1 SGHAT and CDR2 FQNNGV. Trimming stripped 3 bases from V and 0 bases from J, with 12 bases between. In nucleotides, the CDR3 is TGTGCCAGCAGCTTCCGAGCGGGCTACTCCTACAATGAGCAGTTCTTC. Its protein product is CASSFRAGYSYNEQFF.

This clonotype came up many times. The chain has TRBV11-2 and TRBJ2-2; no reliable D call. The V end lost 2 bases, the J end lost 6 bases, and 10 bases lay between the germline ends. The CDR3 has 14 residues. The germline gives CDR1 SGHAT, CDR2 FQNNGV. The CDR3 spells CASSLQGRAGELFF. CDR3 bases: TGTGCCAGCAGCTTACAAGGACGAGCCGGGGAGCTGTTTTTT. Using reference TRBV11-2 and TRBJ2-2 for the parts outside the CDR3, the full variable domain is EAGVAQSPRYKIIEKRQSVAFWCNPISGHATLYWYQQILGQGPKLLIQFQNNGVVDDSQLPKDRFSAERLKGVDSTLKIQPAKLEDSAVYLCASSLQGRAGELFFGEGSRLTVL.

This clonotype appeared a few times. The V and J genes are TRBV12-3 or TRBV12-4 and TRBJ1-4; a weak D match, TRBD1 (5 bases). This CDR3 has 15 residues. V lost 2 bases and J 4 bases, leaving 11 bases between the germline ends. The DNA of the CDR3 is TGTGCCAGCAGTTTAAGTTCAGGGAATAATGAAAAACTGTTTTTT. It translates to CASSLSSGNNEKLFF.

This clonotype was detected a few times. This chain joins TRBV11-1 and TRBJ2-1; no definite D call. V shed 5 bases and J shed 7 bases, with 9 bases lying between them. This CDR3 is built from 12 residues. Germline assignment: CDR1 SGHAT and CDR2 FQDESV (reference sequence). The DNA for the CDR3 is TGTGCCAGCAGCGCCGGGTGGAATGAGCAGTTCTTC. Its protein product is CASSAGWNEQFF.

This clonotype was detected many times. The chain joins TRBV12-3 or TRBV12-4 to TRBJ2-1, with 11 bases identical to TRBD2. The ends lost 6 bases at V and 8 bases at J; junction bases unmatched: 9. There are 15 residues in the CDR3. The DNA of the CDR3 is TGTGCCAGCAGGCACTTTAGCGGGGGGGGAGATGAGCAGTTCTTC. Its translation is CASRHFSGGGDEQFF.

This clonotype was detected ten times or more. CDR3 bases: TGTGCCAGCTGTCCCCGGGGGGCGGGGGGTGCAGATACGCAGTATTTT. Amino acids: CASCPRGAGGADTQYF. The chain employs TRBV12-3 or TRBV12-4 and TRBJ2-3; TRBD2 agrees at 8 bases. This CDR3 spans 16 amino acids. The V segment lost 8 bases and the J segment 4 bases; nucleotides outside the gene matches: 14.

This chain connects TRBV18 to TRBJ2-5, with 8 bases aligning to TRBD1. The CDR3 runs 13 residues. Trimming cost V 2 bases and J 11 bases; bases outside gene matches: 7. CDR1 is KGHSH, CDR2 LQKENI, per germline. CDR3 DNA: TGTGCCAGCTCACCAACGACAGGGGAGGCTCAGTACTTC. This codes for CASSPTTGEAQYF.

This clonotype was counted ten times or more. The V gene is TRBV12-3 or TRBV12-4, the J gene TRBJ1-1; D might be TRBD1 (6 bases). The germline V and J ends were trimmed by 6 bases and 3 bases, with 14 bases remaining between them. The CDR3 spans 14 residues. Here the CDR3 DNA reads TGTGCCAGCAGGGCGGGGGGCGAAGACACTGAAGCTTTCTTT. As protein: CASRAGGEDTEAFF.

This chain connects TRBV12-5 to TRBJ2-1, with 11 bases matching TRBD2. The V and J ends lost 7 bases and 7 bases, in that order; junction bases with no gene match: 6. This CDR3 spans 14 amino acids. Germline V CDR1 and CDR2: LGHNT, FRNRAP. The CDR3 nucleotides read TGTGCTAGTGCCGGGACTAGCGGCAAAAATGAGCAGTTCTTC. It encodes CASAGTSGKNEQFF.